This T cell receptor (beta chain) was sequenced for a study of blood T cell repertoires in COVID-19 (dated by TCRdb to about 2020). Regarding the complete study: Samples from collaborators originated in the United States, Italy and Spain and spanned both the acute and convalescent phases of COVID-19. The prospective study material was composed of cDNA or gDNA derived from T cells, B-cell-depleted T cells, or PBMCs. Subjects who had been exposed to COVID-19, were actively infected with it, or had recovered from it provided the deeply sampled blood TCRbeta repertoires that made up the dataset. The repertoires were released in a freely available public database intended as a resource for research on the immune response to SARS-CoV-2. The samples were drawn from the first 160 participants of the ongoing ImmuneRACE study and from roughly 1,300 subjects provided by 6 global collaborators. A de-identified subject ID, COVID-19 status, age in years and sex were almost always included in the sample metadata. Where HLA class I and class II types were available, the types were taken from metadata supplied by the sample provider, not from assay-based typing. The investigation overall reported the following: Clinical and demographic metadata were provided uncurated, with the amount varying by source and participant.

TCRbeta CDR3 regions were amplified from genomic DNA using the immunoSEQ Assay, a bias-controlled multiplex PCR. For the original study's pipeline: Within the assay, amplification of reference gene primers was used to estimate how many nucleated cells each sample contained. To quantify the absolute abundance of each unique TCRbeta CDR3 rearrangement, sequence reads were collapsed and filtered. Productive Simpson clonality was computed per sample as the square root of Simpson's diversity index over productive rearrangements. This immuneACCESS table, as held by TCRdb, lists in-frame sequences with V and J called but not all clones. Of the missing ones, under half trace to an unresolved V gene in checked studies; the others have no known cause. The V and J calls and clone size were taken over from that table, and D and trimming were inferred from the DNA. The sample table holds about 14,000 clones, of which around 87% were seen once. Under 3% of the sample goes to the ten largest clones.

Whole blood was collected in K2EDTA tubes by collaborating institutions according to the institutions' own protocols. For TCRbeta analysis, collaborator samples were shipped as frozen whole blood, as isolated PBMCs, or as DNA extracted from either sample type. Concerning this clone: The clone's antigen remains unknown. There are no base qualities to consult, and no much larger clone falls within one base.

The sequenced sample was peripheral blood. This TCR came from a human donor in a cohort sampled during active COVID-19.

The DNA is TGTGCCAGCTCACCACAGGAGGGGGCGGAAGGCACTGAAGCTTTCTTT. Translation gives CASSPQEGAEGTEAFF. This chain is built from TRBV18 and TRBJ1-1; TRBD1 agrees with 7 junctional bases. The germline V gene encodes CDR1 KGHSH and CDR2 LQKENI. Including the terminal cysteine and phenylalanine, the CDR3 comprises 16 residues. Only the CDR3 DNA stays, 48 bases, in frame from base 1. After removal of 1 base from V and 4 bases from J, the junction retains 9 bases not matched to a gene.